Shown below are 25 T cell receptor beta chains from a single sample sequenced in a study of human T cells and chemical hapten exposure (dated by TCRdb to the early 2020s). Library preparation was by RACE. TCRdb lists the instrument as NextSeq 500. Starting from the raw public reads, TCRdb applied fastp trimming at Q25, assembled clones with MiXCR and retained in-frame beta chains. For every CDR3 protein sequence, its rows merge into one entry that carries the most common genes and DNA. This sample lists roughly 90,000 distinct CDR3 sequences; roughly 10% were detected once. The top ten hold approximately 0.99% of the sample. According to the study, the label for this sample's time point signals: patch test 3, about 24 weeks after DPC sensitization. The treatment or condition label corresponds to: therapeutic diphenylcyclopropenone sensitization with weekly scalp DPC. Sequenced here: whole blood, sampled in connection with sensitization to the hapten diphenylcyclopropenone (DPC). The receptors stem from a woman younger than 45 with alopecia areata. Some clones in this sample may be carry-over from other donors' samples.

In its sample, this clonotype was seen a few times. The chain links TRBV30 to TRBJ2-7, with D hard to call. The CDR3 extends over 11 amino acids. Trimming removed 2 bases from V and 6 bases from J, with 8 bases in between. Germline lookup yields CDR1 GTSNPN and CDR2 SVGIG (reference sequence). Here the CDR3 DNA reads TGTGCCTGGAGTTTGAGTAGCGAGCAGTACGTC. Translated: CAWSLSSEQYV.

This clonotype was seen many times. The rearrangement links TRBV21-1 to TRBJ2-7; TRBD2 reflects the table's D call only, with no check against the DNA. TRBV21-1 is flagged as a pseudogene. The CDR3 is made up of 16 amino acids. The CDR3 sequence: CASSRDGPGALHEQYV. The CDR3 nucleotides read TGTGCCAGCAGCAGGGATGGGCCAGGGGCCCTTCACGAGCAGTACGTC.

This clonotype showed up many times. The chain links TRBV21-1 to TRBJ1-6; TRBD1, as called in the table, went unchecked against the DNA. TRBV21-1 is flagged as a pseudogene. The CDR3 length is 15 residues. The CDR3 loop reads CASSKGGWVNSPLHF. The CDR3, as DNA: TGTGCCAGCAGCAAAGGGGGGTGGGTTAATTCACCCCTCCACTTT.

A few counts support this clonotype. V and J are TRBV24-1 and TRBJ2-2; 8 nucleotides align to TRBD1. The J segment lost 3 bases and the V segment lost 3 bases, leaving 5 bases of the junction unmatched. This CDR3 spans 16 amino acids. Germline-derived CDR1 and CDR2 are KGHDR and SFDVKD. The CDR3 protein is CATSDAGQGYTGELFF. The CDR3 DNA follows: TGTGCCACCAGTGATGCAGGACAGGGATACACCGGGGAGCTGTTTTTT.

This clonotype was detected only a few times. The chain combines TRBV2 with TRBJ1-2; D not certain. Germline lookup yields CDR1 SNHLY and CDR2 FYNNEI. Trimming pared 3 bases from V and 0 bases from J, leaving 11 bases between. This CDR3 has 15 amino acids. The CDR3 DNA sequence: TGTGCCAGCAGTGATCTAGGACCATCTAACTATGGCTACACCTTC. It codes for CASSDLGPSNYGYTF.

This clonotype has ten or more counts. This chain links TRBV7-9 with TRBJ1-1; 9 nucleotides match TRBD1. The CDR3 length is 15 residues. After removal of 5 bases from V and 1 base from J, the junction contained 5 bases not matched to a gene. Germline V gene lookup returns CDR1 SEHNR and CDR2 FQNEAQ (reference sequence). The CDR3 coding sequence is TGTGCCAGCAGCAGCGTGGGACAGGGGAACACTGAAGCTTTCTTT. It is translated as CASSSVGQGNTEAFF.

Only a few counts were recorded for this clonotype. The chain couples TRBV10-2 to TRBJ2-5; 9 bases are a match to TRBD2. V shed 6 bases, J shed 2 bases, and the junction held 10 bases outside the gene matches. The CDR3 totals 16 residues. From germline, CDR1 is WSHSY and CDR2 SAAADI. The CDR3, as DNA: TGCGCCAGCAGACCAGCGGGGGGTTATGGGCAAGAGACCCAGTACTTC. This translates into CASRPAGGYGQETQYF.

This sequence joins TRBV11-2 and TRBJ2-2; 10 nucleotides match TRBD2. The CDR3 is made up of 16 amino acids. Germline values: CDR1 SGHAT, CDR2 FQNNGV. V lost 2 bases and J lost 6; bases outside the gene matches: 6. CDR3 amino acids: CASSLFKREGPGELFF. CDR3 in DNA: TGTGCCAGCAGCTTATTTAAGCGGGAGGGGCCCGGGGAGCTGTTTTTT.

The chain recombines TRBV7-4 with TRBJ1-5; possible D gene TRBD1, 5 bases. V was trimmed by 2 bases and J by 0 bases, leaving 14 bases between them. The CDR3 spans 17 residues. CDR1 is SGHVT, CDR2 SQSDAQ, per germline. The CDR3 is CASSLSPKGYSNQPQHF. DNA of the CDR3: TGTGCCAGCAGCTTAAGCCCAAAGGGGTATAGCAATCAGCCCCAGCATTTT.

In the case of this clonotype: It may be a read error: a sequence one base away is much more abundant. The rearrangement joins TRBV6-6 to TRBJ2-1; D not resolved. The germline gives CDR1 MNHNY, CDR2 SVGAGI (reference sequence). The CDR3 is 15 residues long. CDR3 amino acids: CVSSRPVSSNNEQFF. In DNA, the CDR3 is TGTGTCAGCAGCCGCCCGGTGTCGAGTAACAATGAGCAGTTCTTC.

There are a few counts of this clonotype. The V and J genes are TRBV28 and TRBJ2-4; 14 bases are shared with TRBD2. V was clipped by 4 bases and J by 6 bases; unmatched bases: 14. Per germline, CDR1 MDHEN and CDR2 SYDVKM. The CDR3 length is 19 residues. This chain's CDR3 is CASSSYRLAGGPVGNIQYF. The CDR3 region has the DNA TGTGCCAGCAGTTCATACCGACTAGCGGGAGGGCCGGTGGGAAACATTCAGTACTTC.

The chain combines TRBV18 with TRBJ1-1, with TRBD1 as a possible D gene (6 bases). The V end lost 3 bases, the J end lost 4 bases, and 21 bases lay between the germline ends. The germline CDR1 and CDR2 sequences are KGHSH and LQKENI. The CDR3 runs to 17 residues. DNA of the CDR3: TGTGCCAGCTCACCGCGCCCCATGACAGGTTCGAGCACTGAAGCTTTCTTT. Translation gives CASSPRPMTGSSTEAFF. Looking up the rest from reference TRBV18 and TRBJ1-1 gives the full variable domain: NAGVMQNPRHLVRRRGQEARLRCSPMKGHSHVYWYRQLPEEGLKFMVYLQKENIIDESGMPKERFSAEFPKEGPSILRIQQVVRGDSAAYFCASSPRPMTGSSTEAFFGQGTRLTVV.

This clonotype has just a few counts. The DNA of the CDR3 is TGTGCCAGCAGTGACCGGGCCAAGCAGATCCATGAGCAGTTCTTC. It yields the protein CASSDRAKQIHEQFF. The V and J genes are TRBV6-5 and TRBJ2-1, with D unclear. Trimming stripped 5 bases from V and 8 bases from J, with 19 bases between. Per germline, CDR1 MNHEY and CDR2 SVGAGI. The CDR3 loop spans 15 amino acids.

This clonotype has a count of ten or more. Germline and junction disagree at one end, which may indicate a read error. The rearrangement links TRBV7-7 to TRBJ2-3; 7 bases are a match to TRBD2. Germline CDR1 SSHAT, CDR2 FNYEAQ (reference sequence). CDR3 length equals 14 residues. The CDR3 coding sequence is TGTGCTAGCAGCCCGACTAGCCTGTCAGATACGCAGTATTTT. The encoded protein is CASSPTSLSDTQYF.

The J gene is TRBJ1-1, the V gene TRBV3-1; D is possibly TRBD1 (5 bases). CDR1 is LGHDT, CDR2 YNNKEL, per germline (reference sequence). The CDR3 loop spans 14 amino acids. With 2 bases removed from V and 2 bases from J, the gap between germline ends came to 9 bases. CDR3 region: CASSQRDSNTEAFF. The CDR3 nucleotides are TGTGCCAGCAGCCAACGGGACTCCAACACTGAAGCTTTCTTT. The full variable domain, with the rest looked up from reference TRBV3-1 and TRBJ1-1, is DTAVSQTPKYLVTQMGNDKSIKCEQNLGHDTMYWYKQDSKKFLKIMFSYNNKELIINETVPNRFSPKSPDKAHLNLHINSLELGDSAVYFCASSQRDSNTEAFFGQGTRLTVV.

This chain joins TRBV6-2 or TRBV6-3 and TRBJ1-1; D unclear. With 6 bases removed from V and 1 base from J, the gap between germline ends came to 18 bases. The CDR3 has 16 amino acids. The germline V gene encodes CDR1 MNHEY and CDR2 SVGEGT. CDR3 nucleotides: TGTGCCAGCAGGCCATCGGGGATTCGCAGGAACACTGAAGCTTTCTTT. This codes for CASRPSGIRRNTEAFF.

This chain connects TRBV19 to TRBJ2-1; 12 bases are a match to TRBD2. There are 15 residues in the CDR3. Germline lookup yields CDR1 LNHDA and CDR2 SQIVND (reference sequence). Trimming took 4 bases from V and 7 from J; bases not matched to a gene: 5. The CDR3 region is CASSNPGLAGNEQFF. DNA of the CDR3: TGTGCCAGTAGTAACCCTGGACTAGCGGGAAATGAGCAGTTCTTC.

In this sample, this clonotype turned up a few times. This chain uses TRBV4-3 with TRBJ2-1, with D perhaps matching TRBD1 or TRBD2 (5 bases each). This CDR3 contains 14 residues. Looked up from germline, CDR1 is LGHNA and CDR2 is YSLEER. V was shortened by 1 base and J by 9 bases, with 13 bases between the two germline ends. The chain's CDR3 is CASSQVGVRGEQFF. The DNA of the CDR3 is TGCGCCAGCAGCCAAGTAGGTGTGAGGGGTGAGCAGTTCTTC.

The V call is TRBV6-5, the J call TRBJ1-1; D call uncertain. This CDR3 comprises 14 residues. From germline, CDR1 is MNHEY and CDR2 SVGAGI. V was clipped by 5 bases and J by 2 bases, with 12 bases between them. The DNA for the CDR3 is TGTGCCAGCAGTCCCGATCAAGAAAACACTGAAGCTTTCTTT. It codes for CASSPDQENTEAFF.

At least ten counts were recorded for this clonotype. The chain uses TRBV5-4 and TRBJ2-3, with 10 bases identical to TRBD2. J gave up 4 bases and V 0 bases, and 5 bases lay outside the gene matches. CDR1 and CDR2 (germline): SGHNT, YYREEE (reference sequence). The length of the CDR3 is 16 residues. CDR3 sequence: CASSLGLAGDSDTQYF. In DNA form, the CDR3 reads TGTGCCAGCAGCTTGGGGCTAGCGGGGGATTCAGATACGCAGTATTTT. The whole variable domain, filled in from reference TRBV5-4 and TRBJ2-3, reads ETGVTQSPTHLIKTRGQQVTLRCSSQSGHNTVSWYQQALGQGPQFIFQYYREEENGRGNFPPRFSGLQFPNYSSELNVNALELDDSALYLCASSLGLAGDSDTQYFGPGTRLTVL.

This clonotype was seen a handful of times. V is TRBV28 and J is TRBJ2-1; D not resolved. The V and J ends lost 8 bases and 0 bases respectively, with 14 bases between them. The CDR3 contains 15 residues. Germline V gene sequence: CDR1 MDHEN, CDR2 SYDVKM. Here the CDR3 DNA reads TGTGCCAGCCAATCAGGCGTAAGCTCCTACAATGAGCAGTTCTTC. It translates to CASQSGVSSYNEQFF.

This clonotype was found many times. The rearrangement links TRBV20-1 to TRBJ1-4; no reliable D call. In germline, CDR1 is DFQATT, CDR2 SNEGSKA (reference sequence). Trimming took 5 bases from V and 0 from J, leaving 16 bases between them. This CDR3 region has 16 residues. CDR3 residues: CSASRKRLATNEKLFF. The CDR3 DNA reads as TGCAGTGCTTCGCGGAAGAGACTTGCAACTAATGAAAAACTGTTTTTT.

This clonotype occurred a few times. This chain links TRBV9 with TRBJ2-3, with D possibly TRBD1 on 6 matching bases. V shed 0 bases and J shed 4 bases, with 12 bases lying between them. CDR3 length: 15 residues. CDR1 SGDLS and CDR2 YYNGEE come from the germline V gene. The CDR3 sequence: CASSVDGGQSDTQYF. The CDR3 coding sequence is TGTGCCAGCAGCGTAGATGGTGGACAGTCAGATACGCAGTATTTT. Based on the CDR3 plus reference TRBV9 and TRBJ2-3, the full variable domain is DSGVTQTPKHLITATGQRVTLRCSPRSGDLSVYWYQQSLDQGLQFLIQYYNGEERAKGNILERFSAQQFPDLHSELNLSSLELGDSALYFCASSVDGGQSDTQYFGPGTRLTVL.

This clonotype appeared a few times. This rearrangement joins TRBV6-1 to TRBJ1-6; D is uncertain. Germline V gene sequence: CDR1 MNHNS, CDR2 SASEGT. V was cut by 1 base and J by 5 bases, with 3 bases left in between. This CDR3 contains 13 residues. The CDR3 DNA is TGTGCCAGCAGTGAAGTCGATAATTCACCCCTCCACTTT. Translated: CASSEVDNSPLHF.

This rearrangement joins TRBV9 to TRBJ2-3, with unresolved D. This CDR3 contains 12 residues. CDR1 is SGDLS and CDR2 is YYNGEE in the germline V gene. Trimming removed 0 bases at V and 5 bases at J, with 4 bases between. In DNA, the CDR3 is TGTGCCAGCAGCGTAGTTGGAGATACGCAGTATTTT. This gives the protein CASSVVGDTQYF.